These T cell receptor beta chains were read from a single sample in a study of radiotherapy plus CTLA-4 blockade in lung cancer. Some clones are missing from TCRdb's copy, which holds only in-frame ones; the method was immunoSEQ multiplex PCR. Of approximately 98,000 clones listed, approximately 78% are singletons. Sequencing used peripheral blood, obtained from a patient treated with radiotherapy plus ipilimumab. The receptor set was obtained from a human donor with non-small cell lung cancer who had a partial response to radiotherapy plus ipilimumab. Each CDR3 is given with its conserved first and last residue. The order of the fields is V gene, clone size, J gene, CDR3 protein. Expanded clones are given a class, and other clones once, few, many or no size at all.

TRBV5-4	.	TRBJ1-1	CASTLQGQLNTEAFF
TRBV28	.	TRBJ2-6	CASSVSGSSGANVLTF
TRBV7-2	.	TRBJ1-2	CASSEAGDYGYTF
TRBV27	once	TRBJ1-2	CASRRGQGTYGYTF
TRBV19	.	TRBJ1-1	CASSLGHLGGGTEAFF
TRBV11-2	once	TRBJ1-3	CASSFALGDRSLSGNTIYF
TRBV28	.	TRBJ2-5	CASSTTADQETQYF
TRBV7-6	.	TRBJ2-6	CASSSFWQGQGGANVLTF
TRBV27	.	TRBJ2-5	CASSRLRTGTGETQYF
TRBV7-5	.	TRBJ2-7	CVRSLVVAGVFYEQYF
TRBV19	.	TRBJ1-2	CASRGIQIDRGYGYTF
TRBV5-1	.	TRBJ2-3	CASSLARGPPESTDTQYF
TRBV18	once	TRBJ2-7	CASSKGQATYEQYF
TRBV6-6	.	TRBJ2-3	CASSVAGEVDTQYF
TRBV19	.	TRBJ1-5	CASSDRGHTSNQPQHF
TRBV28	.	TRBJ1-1	CASTGQEGTEAFF
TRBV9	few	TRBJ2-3	CASSVGLGGTDTQYF
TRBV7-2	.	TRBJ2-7	CASSRRKTSGDGYEQYF
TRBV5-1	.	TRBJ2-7	CASSLDGQVNEQYF
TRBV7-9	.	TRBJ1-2	CASSPRQGYGYTF
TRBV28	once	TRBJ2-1	CASISLRANEQFF
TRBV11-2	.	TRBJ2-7	CASSHAGTADEQYF
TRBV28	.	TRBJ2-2	CASIPRGGVNGELFF
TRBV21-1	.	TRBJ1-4	CASSKRGTGVREKLFF
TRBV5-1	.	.	CASRRTELYEQYF
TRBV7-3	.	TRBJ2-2	CASSPRDRSGELFF
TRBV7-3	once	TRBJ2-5	CASSRTTGITETQYF
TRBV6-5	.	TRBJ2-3	CASSQGLAPTDTQYF
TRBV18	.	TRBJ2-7	CASSPDTTYEQYF